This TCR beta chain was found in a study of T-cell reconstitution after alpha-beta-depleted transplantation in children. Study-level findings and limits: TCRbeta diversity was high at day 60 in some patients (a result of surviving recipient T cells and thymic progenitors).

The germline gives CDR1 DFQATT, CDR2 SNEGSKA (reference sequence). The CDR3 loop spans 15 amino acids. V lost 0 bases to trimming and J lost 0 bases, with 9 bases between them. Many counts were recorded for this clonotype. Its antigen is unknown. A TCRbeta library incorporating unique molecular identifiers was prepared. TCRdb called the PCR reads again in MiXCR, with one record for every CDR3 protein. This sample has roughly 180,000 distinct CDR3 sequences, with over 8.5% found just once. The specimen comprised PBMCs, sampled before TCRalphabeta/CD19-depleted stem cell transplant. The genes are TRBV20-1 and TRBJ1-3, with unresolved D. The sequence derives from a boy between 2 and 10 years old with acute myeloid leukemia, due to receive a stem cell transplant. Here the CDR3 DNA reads TGCAGTGCTAGAGATCTCCGGGTCTCTGGAAACACCATATATTTT. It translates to CSARDLRVSGNTIYF.